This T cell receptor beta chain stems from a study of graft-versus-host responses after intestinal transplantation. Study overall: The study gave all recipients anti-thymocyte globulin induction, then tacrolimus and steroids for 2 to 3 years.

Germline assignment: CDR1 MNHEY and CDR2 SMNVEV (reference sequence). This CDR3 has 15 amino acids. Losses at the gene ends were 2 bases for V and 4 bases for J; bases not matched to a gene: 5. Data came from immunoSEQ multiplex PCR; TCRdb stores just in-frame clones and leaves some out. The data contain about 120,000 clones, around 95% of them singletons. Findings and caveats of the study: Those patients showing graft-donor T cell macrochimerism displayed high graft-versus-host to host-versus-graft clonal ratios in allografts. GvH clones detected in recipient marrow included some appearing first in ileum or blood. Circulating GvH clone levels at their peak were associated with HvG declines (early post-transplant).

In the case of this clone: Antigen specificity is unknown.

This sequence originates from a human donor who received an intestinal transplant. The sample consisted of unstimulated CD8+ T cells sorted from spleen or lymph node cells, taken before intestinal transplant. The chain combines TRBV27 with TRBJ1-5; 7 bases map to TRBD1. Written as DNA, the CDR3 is TGTGCCAGCAGTTTAGTAGGCAGGGGGAATCAGCCCCAGCATTTT. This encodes CASSLVGRGNQPQHF.